The 23 T cell receptor beta chains listed next were all sequenced from one sample in a study of blood T cell repertoires in COVID-19. Data came from immunoSEQ multiplex PCR; TCRdb stores just in-frame clones and leaves some out. Seen here are around 270,000 clones, approximately 85% observed once, and the top ten hold around 4.5%. What was sequenced was PBMCs or T cells enriched from blood (not recorded which). These receptors were taken from a woman under 40 who had recovered from COVID-19.

The chain links TRBV4-1 to TRBJ1-2; D is possibly TRBD1 (6 bases). V was pared by 4 bases and J by 6 bases, with 24 bases between. CDR3 length equals 17 residues. Germline lookup yields CDR1 MGHRA and CDR2 YSYEKL. For the CDR3, the DNA is TGCGCCAGCAGCCTCCTCATTGGAGCCCCCGGGGGGCATGGCTACACCTTC. Translation: CASSLLIGAPGGHGYTF.

The V and J genes are TRBV27 and TRBJ1-6; 7 nucleotides align to TRBD1. In germline, CDR1 is MNHEY, CDR2 SMNVEV (reference sequence). The V and J ends lost 5 bases and 5 bases, in that order; junction bases with no gene match: 12. The CDR3 covers 17 residues. The CDR3 reads CASSTQTHRGDNSPLHF. The CDR3 DNA follows: TGTGCCAGCAGTACTCAGACCCACAGGGGAGATAATTCACCCCTCCACTTT.

The chain combines TRBV6-5 with TRBJ2-7; TRBD2 matches 9 bases. CDR3 size: 14 residues. CDR1 and CDR2 from the germline V gene are MNHEY and SVGAGI. Trimming removed 4 bases from V and 1 base from J; junction bases left unmatched: 2. CDR3 nucleotides: TGTGCCAGCAGTTTTAGCGGGGGTTCCTACGAGCAGTACTTC. Residues: CASSFSGGSYEQYF.

J is TRBJ1-1 and V is TRBV19, with D possibly TRBD1 on 5 matching bases. Germline CDR1 LNHDA, CDR2 SQIVND (reference sequence). The CDR3 has 16 residues. V was trimmed by 2 bases and J by 0 bases, leaving 13 bases between them. As DNA, the CDR3 is TGTGCCAGTAGTATAAGGGCAGGGCGAGTGAACACTGAAGCTTTCTTT. This translates into CASSIRAGRVNTEAFF.

The CDR3 loop is CASSQNPTGGKLANYGYTF. The CDR3 coding sequence is TGTGCCAGCAGCCAAAATCCGACAGGGGGAAAGCTCGCTAACTATGGCTACACCTTC. The chain employs TRBV7-8 and TRBJ1-2; TRBD1 matches at 9 bases. J was trimmed by 0 bases and V by 5 bases; bases with no gene match: 16. CDR1 and CDR2 (germline): SGHVS, FQNEAQ. This CDR3 has 19 residues.

The V call is TRBV5-1, the J call TRBJ1-4, with TRBD1 matching 7 bases. Germline V gene sequence: CDR1 SGHRS, CDR2 YFSETQ. V was pared by 4 bases and J by 6 bases, with 6 bases of the junction left unmatched. This CDR3 has 14 amino acids. CDR3 sequence: CASSPGTVDEKLFF. The CDR3 nucleotides read TGCGCCAGCAGCCCAGGGACAGTAGATGAAAAACTGTTTTTT.

V usage is TRBV7-9 and J usage is TRBJ1-5; D gene uncertain. This CDR3 is 12 amino acids long. Per the germline V gene, CDR1 is SEHNR and CDR2 is FQNEAQ (reference sequence). The ends were cut back, 6 bases at V and 0 bases at J, with 3 bases in the middle. CDR3: CASSISNQPQHF. The CDR3 nucleotides read TGTGCCAGCAGTATTAGCAATCAGCCCCAGCATTTT.

The rearrangement links TRBV5-4 to TRBJ1-4, with 8 bases matching TRBD1. After removal of 4 bases from V and 7 bases from J, the junction contained 6 bases not matched to a gene. Germline CDR1 reads SGHNT; CDR2 reads YYREEE (reference sequence). CDR3 length: 14 residues. CDR3 residues: CASSPRTGTEKLFF. The DNA for the CDR3 is TGTGCCAGCAGCCCACGGACAGGGACTGAAAAACTGTTTTTT.

This chain connects TRBV18 to TRBJ2-7; possibly TRBD2 for D (5 bases). This CDR3 region has 15 residues. The V end lost 0 bases, the J end lost 1 base, and 10 bases lay between the germline ends. CDR1 and CDR2 (germline): KGHSH, LQKENI. The CDR3 DNA reads as TGTGCCAGCTCACCACCGAGGGCAGGTTCCTACGAGCAGTACTTC. Translated, it gives CASSPPRAGSYEQYF.

This chain uses TRBV7-4 with TRBJ2-2; 9 positions agree with TRBD2. Trimming cost V 2 bases and J 7 bases; bases outside gene matches: 11. The CDR3 sequence is 17 residues long. CDR1 is SGHVT and CDR2 is SQSDAQ in the germline V gene. CDR3 nucleotides: TGTGCCAGCAGCTTAAATTTGGGACTAGCTAGTGGCGGGGAGCTGTTTTTT. Protein sequence: CASSLNLGLASGGELFF. The complete variable domain, with remaining parts taken from reference TRBV7-4 and TRBJ2-2, reads GAGVSQSPRYKVAKRGRDVALRCDSISGHVTLYWYRQTLGQGSEVLTYSQSDAQRDKSGRPSGRFSAERPERSVSTLKIQRTEQGDSAVYLCASSLNLGLASGGELFFGEGSRLTVL.

This chain uses TRBV6-2 or TRBV6-3 with TRBJ2-1; D perhaps matches TRBD2 (7 bases). From germline, CDR1 is MNHEY and CDR2 SVGEGT. The CDR3 is 18 residues long. Trimming pared 3 bases from V and 10 bases from J, leaving 28 bases between. The CDR3 DNA follows: TGTGCCAGCAGTTATATTGAATTGGCGGGGGCCACAGAACGGGAGCAGTTCTTC. It yields the protein CASSYIELAGATEREQFF.

The chain couples TRBV13 to TRBJ2-1; TRBD2 matches at 8 bases. The CDR3 contains 15 residues. Losses at the gene ends were 5 bases for V and 4 bases for J; bases not matched to a gene: 7. CDR1 and CDR2 (germline): PRHDT, FYEKMQ (reference sequence). CDR3: CASSLSGLAYNEQFF. CDR3 sequence (DNA): TGTGCCAGCAGCCTCTCCGGACTAGCTTACAATGAGCAGTTCTTC.

This clone was seen more than once but under ten times. The chain is built from TRBV20-1 and TRBJ1-1; D is uncertain. The V end lost 6 bases, the J end lost 6 bases, and 11 bases lay between the germline ends. The CDR3 consists of 11 residues. Germline assignment: CDR1 DFQATT and CDR2 SNEGSKA (reference sequence). DNA of the CDR3: TGCAGTGCAACCGGGAGGGCTGAAGCTTTCTTT. Amino acids: CSATGRAEAFF.

The chain combines TRBV11-2 with TRBJ2-3; TRBD2 aligns across 8 bases. With V trimmed by 5 bases and J by 2 bases, 15 bases remained unmatched. Germline CDR1 reads SGHAT; CDR2 reads FQNNGV. The CDR3 is 18 residues long. The CDR3 region is CASSPWSGSTLSTDTQYF. The CDR3 DNA sequence: TGTGCCAGCAGCCCCTGGAGCGGGAGTACCCTCTCCACAGATACGCAGTATTTT.

The gene calls are TRBV19 and TRBJ2-3; D is possibly TRBD1 (7 bases). V shed 6 bases and J shed 0 bases, with 13 bases lying between them. The CDR3 has 15 residues. CDR1 is LNHDA and CDR2 is SQIVND in the germline V gene (reference sequence). The CDR3 nucleotides read TGTGCCAGTAGATTCAGGGGGGAAAGCACAGATACGCAGTATTTT. Encoded protein: CASRFRGESTDTQYF.

The chain carries TRBV5-1 and TRBJ1-1; TRBD1 might be the D (6 bases). The germline V and J ends were trimmed by 0 bases and 3 bases, with 12 bases remaining between them. This CDR3 has 15 residues. Germline V gives CDR1 SGHRS, CDR2 YFSETQ. The CDR3 region has the DNA TGCGCCAGCAGCTTGGATCTGGGGGCCCACACTGAAGCTTTCTTT. Translation: CASSLDLGAHTEAFF. The full variable domain, completed using reference TRBV5-1 and TRBJ1-1, is KAGVTQTPRYLIKTRGQQVTLSCSPISGHRSVSWYQQTPGQGLQFLFEYFSETQRNKGNFPGRFSGRQFSNSRSEMNVSTLELGDSALYLCASSLDLGAHTEAFFGQGTRLTVV.

The chain joins TRBV7-9 to TRBJ2-3; D ambiguous. Germline CDR1 reads SEHNR; CDR2 reads FQNEAQ (reference sequence). V was cut by 5 bases and J by 2 bases, with 14 bases left in between. CDR3 length equals 15 residues. Here the CDR3 reads CASSLWSSNTDTQYF. The CDR3 DNA follows: TGTGCCAGCAGCCTGTGGTCTAGTAACACAGATACGCAGTATTTT.

The rearrangement joins TRBV24-1 to TRBJ2-2, with 9 bases matching TRBD1. CDR1 KGHDR and CDR2 SFDVKD come from the germline V gene. V was clipped by 3 bases and J by 7 bases; unmatched bases: 8. CDR3 length: 16 residues. The CDR3 protein is CATSDATGGAVGELFF. The DNA for the CDR3 is TGTGCCACCAGTGATGCTACAGGGGGCGCGGTCGGGGAGCTGTTTTTT.

The chain employs TRBV6-5 and TRBJ1-1; TRBD1 might be the D (6 bases). Germline-derived CDR1 and CDR2 are MNHEY and SVGAGI. V shed 6 bases and J shed 1 base, with 12 bases lying between them. The CDR3 has 14 amino acids. CDR3 nucleotides: TGTGCCAGCAGCCGCGGACAGACGAACACTGAAGCTTTCTTT. Translation: CASSRGQTNTEAFF.

This clone occurred a few times. The J gene is TRBJ1-4, the V gene TRBV5-4; possible D gene TRBD1, 6 bases. The CDR3 spans 18 residues. Per the germline V gene, CDR1 is SGHNT and CDR2 is YYREEE (reference sequence). V lost 3 bases to trimming and J lost 0 bases, with 18 bases between them. DNA of the CDR3: TGTGCCAGCAGCTACCTGACAGGAGCCTATGCAACTAATGAAAAACTGTTTTTT. Translated, it gives CASSYLTGAYATNEKLFF. Together with reference TRBV5-4 and TRBJ1-4, the CDR3 gives the full variable domain: ETGVTQSPTHLIKTRGQQVTLRCSSQSGHNTVSWYQQALGQGPQFIFQYYREEENGRGNFPPRFSGLQFPNYSSELNVNALELDDSALYLCASSYLTGAYATNEKLFFGSGTQLSVL.

This clone was seen just once. V gene TRBV30 combines with J gene TRBJ1-5; TRBD1 agrees at 9 bases. In germline, CDR1 is GTSNPN, CDR2 SVGIG (reference sequence). After removal of 0 bases from V and 4 bases from J, the junction contained 4 bases not matched to a gene. The CDR3 covers 15 residues. The CDR3 DNA sequence: TGTGCCTGGAGTGTTAGGACAGGGGTTAATCAGCCCCAGCATTTT. Residues: CAWSVRTGVNQPQHF.

V usage is TRBV5-6 and J usage is TRBJ1-1, with D perhaps TRBD1 (5 bases). Per the germline V gene, CDR1 is SGHDT and CDR2 is YYEEEE. CDR3 length equals 14 residues. V lost 4 bases and J lost 4, with 14 bases in between. This chain's CDR3 is CASSPGGGITEAFF. CDR3 nucleotide sequence: TGTGCCAGCAGCCCGGGCGGGGGGATCACTGAAGCTTTCTTT.

CDR3 amino acids: CASSVGGGNGYTF. CDR3 in DNA: TGTGCCAGCAGCGTAGGTGGCGGGAATGGCTACACCTTC. The genes are TRBV9 and TRBJ1-2; D is ambiguous. CDR1 and CDR2 from the germline V gene are SGDLS and YYNGEE. V was shortened by 0 bases and J by 6 bases, with 9 bases between the two germline ends. The CDR3 has 13 residues. Full variable domain (remainder filled in from reference TRBV9 and TRBJ1-2): DSGVTQTPKHLITATGQRVTLRCSPRSGDLSVYWYQQSLDQGLQFLIQYYNGEERAKGNILERFSAQQFPDLHSELNLSSLELGDSALYFCASSVGGGNGYTFGSGTRLTVV.